Listed here are 26 T cell receptor beta chains from one sample, sequenced in a study of blood T cells in healthy people across ages. Next came a second PCR, run for roughly 6 to 11 cycles, which used a sample-barcoded 5' primer along with a J-beta primer mix. One entry per CDR3 protein, called by TCRdb with MiXCR from the 5' RACE reads. The sample has approximately 1.5 million distinct CDR3 sequences, approximately 43% seen once. Sequenced: blood. Every receptor here comes from a woman younger than 30 in good health.

The rearrangement joins TRBV4-1 to TRBJ1-4; TRBD1 is a possible D gene (5 bases). The CDR3 length is 15 residues. Germline CDR1 is MGHRA and CDR2 is YSYEKL. V shed 3 bases and J shed 0 bases, with 8 bases lying between them. The CDR3 is CASSHLTATNEKLFF. DNA of the CDR3: TGCGCCAGCAGCCATTTGACAGCAACTAATGAAAAACTGTTTTTT.

The table lists this clonotype with a few counts. V and J are TRBV6-5 and TRBJ1-6, with TRBD1 as a possible D gene (6 bases). The V gene's germline CDR1 is MNHEY and CDR2 SVGAGI. Trimming removed 4 bases at V and 7 bases at J, with 14 bases between. The CDR3 consists of 15 residues. CDR3 residues: CASSSEQGTNSPLHF. DNA of the CDR3: TGTGCCAGCAGTTCCGAACAGGGAACGAATTCACCCCTCCACTTT.

This clonotype turned up a few times. The CDR3 DNA is TGCAGTCCCCGCTACAGTAACGCCTACAATGAGCAGTTCTTC. Translating it yields CSPRYSNAYNEQFF. The chain is built from TRBV20-1 and TRBJ2-1; D unresolved. This CDR3 spans 14 amino acids. Per the germline V gene, CDR1 is DFQATT and CDR2 is SNEGSKA (reference sequence). V shed 8 bases and J shed 2 bases, with 16 bases lying between them.

This clonotype was observed at least ten times. The rearrangement joins TRBV14 to TRBJ2-1, with no clear D. The CDR3 is 13 amino acids. CDR1 SGHDN and CDR2 FVKESK come from the germline V gene. With 0 bases removed from V and 4 bases from J, the gap between germline ends came to 4 bases. The CDR3 nucleotides read TGTGCCAGCAGCCAAGAGTCGTACAATGAGCAGTTCTTC. This gives the protein CASSQESYNEQFF.

This clonotype was seen at least ten times. The chain combines TRBV12-3 or TRBV12-4 with TRBJ2-1; 10 bases fit TRBD1. The CDR3 is 15 amino acids. The trim removed 6 bases at V and 4 bases at J, leaving 6 bases unmatched. The CDR3 coding sequence is TGTGCCAGCAGCCAGACAGGGGGCGGATACAATGAGCAGTTCTTC. Its protein is CASSQTGGGYNEQFF.

This clonotype was seen only a few times. The chain recombines TRBV20-1 with TRBJ1-2; D perhaps matches TRBD1 (5 bases). Trimming removed 6 bases at V and 6 bases at J, with 23 bases between. CDR3 length: 15 amino acids. Germline V gene data show CDR1 as DFQATT and CDR2 as SNEGSKA (reference sequence). CDR3 DNA: TGCAGTGCCGGGGGATTTTCGGGAAGGGTAGATGGCTACACCTTC. Translated: CSAGGFSGRVDGYTF.

This clonotype was seen a handful of times. J is TRBJ1-4 and V is TRBV15; D is unclear. Between the trimmed V and J ends, which lost 0 bases and 5 bases, there was a span of 10 bases. This CDR3 is built from 15 residues. The V gene's germline CDR1 is LNHNV and CDR2 YYDKDF (reference sequence). DNA for the CDR3: TGTGCCACCAGCAGAGATCGCCAGCTAAATGAAAAACTGTTTTTT. Translation gives CATSRDRQLNEKLFF.

This clonotype has more than one count but fewer than ten. The CDR3 coding sequence is TGTGCCAGCATGCCAGGAGGATTATACCGCGATGGCTACACCTTC. It codes for CASMPGGLYRDGYTF. This sequence joins TRBV27 and TRBJ1-2, with D unclear. The CDR3 has 15 amino acids. Looked up from germline, CDR1 is MNHEY and CDR2 is SMNVEV (reference sequence). The V gene lost 7 bases and the J gene lost 6 bases, with 21 bases spanning the gap.

This sequence joins TRBV24-1 and TRBJ2-7; 16 bases agree with TRBD2. The CDR3 runs to 24 residues. Germline CDR1 is KGHDR and CDR2 is SFDVKD. J gave up 1 base and V 4 bases, and 24 bases lay outside the gene matches. CDR3 nucleotides: TGTGCCACCAGTGACCCACCACGGCCGGGACTAGCGGGAGGGCCTCCTATACAATCCTACGAGCAGTACTTC. Translating gives CATSDPPRPGLAGGPPIQSYEQYF.

The chain employs TRBV20-1 and TRBJ2-7, with 8 bases identical to TRBD1. Germline CDR1 reads DFQATT; CDR2 reads SNEGSKA (reference sequence). J lost 5 bases, V lost 5 bases, and 11 bases had no gene match. The CDR3 sequence is 14 residues long. The CDR3 DNA follows: TGCAGTGCTTATTCGACAGGGGTGAGAGACGAGCAGTACTTC. Protein: CSAYSTGVRDEQYF.

On this clonotype: An end of the junction does not agree with germline; a read error may underlie this. The chain is built from TRBV7-2 and TRBJ2-5; 8 bases are a match to TRBD1. TRBJ2-7 matches the DNA end more closely, so the J call is doubtful. CDR3 size: 15 residues. Germline assignment: CDR1 SGHTA and CDR2 FQGNSA. CDR3 coding DNA: TGTGCCGGCAGCTTTCAGGGGGCTGTCATTAACGAGCAGTACTTC. As protein: CAGSFQGAVINEQYF.

Concerning this clonotype itself: This may arise from a read error, as a much more abundant clone is one base away. The chain has TRBV29-1 and TRBJ2-7; perhaps TRBD2 as D (5 bases). Germline V lookup: CDR1 SQVTM, CDR2 ANQGSEA. The CDR3 is made up of 14 amino acids. Trimming removed 1 base at V and 7 bases at J, with 17 bases between. The CDR3 DNA is TGCAGCGTTGAAGTTGTGGACTTCTACAATGAGCAGTACTTC. Its protein is CSVEVVDFYNEQYF.

This clonotype occurred a few times. This sequence joins TRBV9 and TRBJ2-3; D unresolved. CDR1 SGDLS and CDR2 YYNGEE come from the germline V gene. V lost 2 bases and J lost 2, with 15 bases in between. The length of the CDR3 is 16 residues. CDR3 region: CASSVSGPLATDTQYF. The CDR3 coding sequence is TGTGCCAGCAGCGTTAGTGGACCACTTGCCACAGATACGCAGTATTTT.

V is TRBV9 and J is TRBJ2-1, with TRBD2 identical over 16 bases. The J call may be in error: the DNA end matches TRBJ2-7 better. CDR3 size: 18 residues. Germline lookup yields CDR1 SGDLS and CDR2 YYNGEE. Here the CDR3 reads CASSVGGTSGRAGNEQYF. The CDR3 DNA is TGTGCCAGCAGCGTAGGGGGGACTAGCGGGAGGGCGGGAAATGAGCAGTACTTC.

In this sample, this clonotype turned up once. The chain uses TRBV30 and TRBJ2-7; the D gene is possibly TRBD2 (5 bases). The CDR3 contains 14 residues. V was shortened by 1 base and J by 2 bases, with 12 bases between the two germline ends. Germline CDR1 and CDR2: GTSNPN and SVGIG (reference sequence). As DNA, the CDR3 is TGTGCCTGGAGTGACCCCGGAGGCACCTACGAGCAGTACTTC. Translated: CAWSDPGGTYEQYF.

The rearrangement joins TRBV5-4 to TRBJ1-1; tentatively, D is TRBD1 (5 bases). The CDR3 consists of 14 residues. The V gene lost 0 bases and the J gene lost 11 bases, with 17 bases spanning the gap. The germline V gene has CDR1 SGHNT and CDR2 YYREEE (reference sequence). The CDR3 loop reads CASSLAGTFRRAFF. The CDR3 coding sequence is TGTGCCAGCAGCTTGGCCGGGACCTTCAGGCGGGCTTTCTTT.

This clonotype was counted a few times. The chain employs TRBV14 and TRBJ2-1, with 10 bases that match TRBD1. After removal of 8 bases from V and 7 bases from J, the junction contained 5 bases not matched to a gene. This CDR3 contains 13 residues. Germline CDR1 and CDR2: SGHDN and FVKESK. CDR3 sequence reads: CASRDRGSNEQFF. The DNA for the CDR3 is TGTGCCAGCCGGGACAGGGGTTCGAATGAGCAGTTCTTC.

The chain combines TRBV10-2 with TRBJ2-7, with D unresolved. The V gene lost 1 base and the J gene lost 0 bases, with 7 bases spanning the gap. Germline CDR1 WSHSY, CDR2 SAAADI. CDR3 length equals 14 residues. CDR3 sequence (DNA): TGCGCCAGCAGTGAGTGGTGGAGCTCCTACGAGCAGTACTTC. Translation: CASSEWWSSYEQYF.

The gene calls are TRBV12-3 or TRBV12-4 and TRBJ1-2; D remains unclear. The CDR3 covers 15 residues. Trimming took 1 base from V and 5 from J, leaving 14 bases between them. The CDR3 region is CASSLVSSGRYGYTF. The DNA for the CDR3 is TGTGCCAGCAGTTTAGTCAGTAGTGGCCGGTATGGCTACACCTTC.

This sequence joins TRBV6-2 or TRBV6-3 and TRBJ1-2; D perhaps matches TRBD1 (6 bases). From germline, CDR1 is MNHEY and CDR2 SVGEGT. CDR3 length: 12 amino acids. V dropped 8 bases and J dropped 5 bases, with 12 bases sitting between them. CDR3 residues: CASALGAYGYTF. The CDR3 DNA sequence: TGTGCCAGCGCCTTGGGGGCTTATGGCTACACCTTC.

The genes are TRBV20-1 and TRBJ2-7; possibly TRBD2 for D (5 bases). CDR1 and CDR2 from the germline V gene are DFQATT and SNEGSKA (reference sequence). V shed 8 bases and J shed 4 bases, with 15 bases lying between them. This CDR3 region has 12 residues. For the CDR3, the DNA is TGCAGTCCGAGCGGTGTCCTATACGAGCAGTACTTC. Amino acids: CSPSGVLYEQYF.

This chain connects TRBV29-1 to TRBJ2-7, with D unresolved. V was trimmed by 2 bases and J by 2 bases, leaving 7 bases between them. The CDR3 has 12 amino acids. The germline gives CDR1 SQVTM, CDR2 ANQGSEA. CDR3 sequence reads: CSVELRTYEQYF. CDR3 nucleotides: TGCAGCGTTGAACTGCGAACCTACGAGCAGTACTTC.

This clonotype showed up just a few times. This chain links TRBV25-1 with TRBJ2-7, with TRBD1 matching over 7 bases. V gave up 8 bases and J gave up 4 bases; unmatched junction bases: 11. This CDR3 has 14 residues. Germline CDR1 MGHDK, CDR2 SYGVNS. The CDR3 coding sequence is TGTGCCAGCGCATCAAGTGGGGGACAGTACGAGCAGTACTTC. Translation: CASASSGGQYEQYF.

This clonotype was recorded a few times. This chain uses TRBV20-1 with TRBJ2-7; 8 bases are a match to TRBD2. The CDR3 totals 15 residues. Germline V gene lookup returns CDR1 DFQATT and CDR2 SNEGSKA (reference sequence). V was pared by 3 bases and J by 7 bases, with 14 bases of the junction left unmatched. The CDR3 region has the DNA TGCAGTGCTAGTGAAATAGCGGGGCCCTACAATGAGCAGTACTTC. Its protein product is CSASEIAGPYNEQYF.

A few counts support this clonotype. V usage is TRBV7-2 and J usage is TRBJ2-5; 10 bases align to TRBD2. The J call may be mistaken, given a closer DNA end match to TRBJ2-7. Germline CDR1 reads SGHTA; CDR2 reads FQGNSA. The CDR3 has 14 amino acids. CDR3 sequence reads: CASSPVAGGTEQYF. DNA of the CDR3: TGTGCCAGCAGCCCGGTAGCGGGAGGTACCGAGCAGTACTTC.

The rearrangement uses TRBV20-1 and TRBJ2-1, with D unresolved. This CDR3 is 16 amino acids long. V lost 0 bases, J lost 0 bases, and 12 bases lay in between. Germline V gene sequence: CDR1 DFQATT, CDR2 SNEGSKA (reference sequence). CDR3 amino acids: CSARDGGVSSYNEQFF. CDR3 sequence (DNA): TGCAGTGCTAGAGATGGTGGCGTAAGCTCCTACAATGAGCAGTTCTTC.